This T cell receptor (beta chain) was recovered during a study of T cell repertoires in cytomegalovirus infection. Study-level information: Well-studied HLA-B-restricted epitopes and recently identified HLA-C-restricted epitopes of CMV were both used in the study. CMV infection plus the matching HLA type was flagged by public TCR beta signatures. Regarding the study as a whole: HLA-C-restricted CMV-specific TCR beta clonotypes prevailed in the ex vivo response. People with CMV and the relevant HLA were identified by cumulative public TCR beta family frequency.

Of note for this clonotype: Its specificity is not known.

Per the germline V gene, CDR1 is MNHEY and CDR2 is SVGAGI. CDR3 size: 19 residues. V gave up 5 bases and J gave up 8 bases; unmatched junction bases: 20. TCRdb reprocessed the reads via MiXCR and lists one record per CDR3 protein. The sample contains 650,000 to 850,000 distinct CDR3 sequences, 25% to 30% of which appear only once. The sample consisted of cultured CD8+ T cells from PBMCs, taken from culture after CMV antigen stimulation. This sequence was found in a human donor in good health (CMV status not recorded). Some clones in this sample may be carry-over from other donors' samples. The V gene is TRBV6-5, the J gene TRBJ1-4; 10 bases line up with TRBD1. DNA of the CDR3: TGTGCCAGCAGTCCACAACCGCCAGACAGGGGGCTCGTGAGCGAAAAACTGTTTTTT. It yields the protein CASSPQPPDRGLVSEKLFF.